One and the same sample provided the 20 T cell receptor beta chains below, sequenced in a study of T cells after yellow fever vaccination. TCRdb processed the 5' RACE reads anew with MiXCR; each CDR3 protein has one entry. This sample yields around 530,000 distinct CDR3 sequences, of which around 17% are seen a single time; around 16% belongs to the top ten. Sequences were derived from PBMCs, sampled about 5 days after the first yellow fever vaccination. These receptor sequences come from a man younger than 35 who received the YFV17D yellow fever vaccine.

This clonotype was detected a few times. CDR3 residues: CASSLAVAAGGEYNEQFF. CDR3 DNA: TGTGCCAGCAGCTTAGCCGTCGCGGCGGGGGGGGAATACAATGAGCAGTTCTTC. J is TRBJ2-1 and V is TRBV7-8, with TRBD2 matching over 9 bases. V shed 0 bases and J 4 bases; nucleotides not matched to a gene: 10. Germline CDR1 is SGHVS and CDR2 is FQNEAQ. The CDR3 loop spans 18 amino acids.

V is TRBV4-3 and J is TRBJ2-3; a possible D gene is TRBD2 (6 bases). Between the trimmed V and J ends, which lost 4 bases and 5 bases, there was a span of 13 bases. The CDR3 sequence is 14 residues long. Germline CDR1 and CDR2: LGHNA and YSLEER. The CDR3 coding sequence is TGCGCCAGCAGCCTGAGTAGCGGCCAAGATACGCAGTATTTT. It specifies CASSLSSGQDTQYF.

The sample holds a few counts of this clonotype. This chain uses TRBV28 with TRBJ2-2; tentatively, D is TRBD2 (5 bases). V was cut by 7 bases and J by 7 bases, with 19 bases left in between. The CDR3 runs 15 residues. CDR1 and CDR2 (germline): MDHEN, SYDVKM. The CDR3 nucleotides read TGTGCCAGCACCGAGGGTCCGGGGTTCGGCGGGGAGCTGTTTTTT. Amino acids: CASTEGPGFGGELFF.

This clonotype was detected only a few times. The chain has TRBV7-2 and TRBJ2-4; a weak D match, TRBD2 (6 bases). This CDR3 comprises 12 residues. V was clipped by 5 bases and J by 15 bases, with 17 bases between them. In germline, CDR1 is SGHTA, CDR2 FQGNSA. The CDR3 DNA reads as TGTGCCAGCAGCGGTCGGGGGAACCGTTGGTACTTC. Translated: CASSGRGNRWYF. The variable domain in full, with the rest retrieved from reference TRBV7-2 and TRBJ2-4, is GAGVSQSPSNKVTEKGKDVELRCDPISGHTALYWYRQSLGQGLEFLIYFQGNSAPDKSGLPSDRFSAERTGGSVSTLTIQRTQQEDSAVYLCASSGRGNRWYFGAGTRLSVL.

A few counts support this clonotype. This rearrangement joins TRBV6-1 to TRBJ1-4; TRBD1 matches at 8 bases. V trimming: 4 bases; J trimming: 0 bases; junction bases outside the gene matches: 7. CDR3 length equals 17 residues. Germline V gene sequence: CDR1 MNHNS, CDR2 SASEGT. The CDR3 loop is CASSATSDRATNEKLFF. In DNA, the CDR3 is TGTGCCAGCAGTGCCACCTCGGACAGGGCAACTAATGAAAAACTGTTTTTT.

This clonotype was recorded a few times. The chain combines TRBV7-9 with TRBJ2-3, with TRBD2 matching over 12 bases. This CDR3 is 15 amino acids long. Germline-derived CDR1 and CDR2 are SEHNR and FQNEAQ (reference sequence). V lost 5 bases, J lost 5 bases, and 5 bases stayed unmatched. Here the CDR3 DNA reads TGTGCCAGCAGCCCAACGGGACTAGCGGGAGATACGCAGTATTTT. Translating gives CASSPTGLAGDTQYF.

This chain joins TRBV18 and TRBJ1-1; weak D call: TRBD1 (5 bases). V lost 3 bases to trimming and J lost 1 base, with 15 bases between them. Germline-derived CDR1 and CDR2 are KGHSH and LQKENI. This CDR3 has 16 residues. CDR3 region: CASSPFPTGTNTEAFF. In DNA form, the CDR3 reads TGTGCCAGCTCACCTTTTCCTACCGGGACGAACACTGAAGCTTTCTTT.

There are many counts of this clonotype. The CDR3 loop is CASSLGQAPTDTQYF. The CDR3 DNA reads as TGCGCCAGCAGCTTGGGCCAAGCCCCCACAGATACGCAGTATTTT. The rearrangement links TRBV5-1 to TRBJ2-3; D call uncertain. This CDR3 region has 15 residues. V lost 0 bases and J 2 bases, leaving 10 bases between the germline ends. The germline gives CDR1 SGHRS, CDR2 YFSETQ.

The rearrangement uses TRBV4-1 and TRBJ1-5; a possible D gene is TRBD1 (6 bases). The CDR3 totals 15 residues. V was trimmed by 7 bases and J by 6 bases, leaving 19 bases between them. Germline V lookup: CDR1 MGHRA, CDR2 YSYEKL. CDR3 region: CASNEGWGLGQPQHF. The DNA for the CDR3 is TGCGCCAGCAACGAAGGTTGGGGGCTCGGTCAGCCCCAGCATTTT.

The CDR3 DNA sequence: TGTGCCAGCAGCCAGTACTGGGGTCGGGGCACAGATACGCAGTATTTT. Its protein product is CASSQYWGRGTDTQYF. The rearrangement uses TRBV4-2 and TRBJ2-3; no firm D call. The V gene's germline CDR1 is LGHNA and CDR2 YNFKEQ. CDR3 size: 16 residues. Trimming stripped 3 bases from V and 1 base from J, with 14 bases between.

The chain is built from TRBV18 and TRBJ1-1; the D gene is possibly TRBD1 (6 bases). The ends were cut back, 5 bases at V and 0 bases at J, with 13 bases in the middle. Germline-derived CDR1 and CDR2 are KGHSH and LQKENI. This CDR3 contains 15 residues. CDR3 in amino acids: CASSTRDTMNTEAFF. Written as DNA, the CDR3 is TGTGCCAGCTCAACCCGGGACACCATGAACACTGAAGCTTTCTTT.

This clonotype was seen only a few times. The V call is TRBV5-6, the J call TRBJ2-2; 8 nucleotides line up with TRBD1. This CDR3 has 17 amino acids. V dropped 6 bases and J dropped 6; count of bases not matched to a gene: 16. Germline-derived CDR1 and CDR2 are SGHDT and YYEEEE. DNA for the CDR3: TGTGCCAGCATCAGGACCGGGACAGGAGATTTGTCCGGGGAGCTGTTTTTT. It is translated as CASIRTGTGDLSGELFF.

The chain combines TRBV6-1 with TRBJ2-1, with a tentative D call TRBD1 (6 bases). V was pared by 6 bases and J by 5 bases, with 11 bases between. Per germline, CDR1 MNHNS and CDR2 SASEGT. The CDR3 extends over 13 amino acids. The CDR3 region is CASSHRVDNEQFF. CDR3 nucleotides: TGTGCCAGCAGCCACAGGGTAGACAATGAGCAGTTCTTC.

This clonotype was counted only a few times. The J gene is TRBJ2-5, the V gene TRBV28; tentative D call: TRBD2 (5 bases). The germline V and J ends were trimmed by 3 bases and 10 bases, with 9 bases remaining between them. Germline CDR1 and CDR2: MDHEN and SYDVKM. The CDR3 loop spans 11 amino acids. The CDR3 DNA sequence: TGTGCCAGCAGTTTTGGTCGGGACCAGTACTTC. Its translation is CASSFGRDQYF.

V and J are TRBV6-5 and TRBJ2-7; 10 nucleotides agree with TRBD2. Germline CDR1 reads MNHEY; CDR2 reads SVGAGI. The CDR3 runs to 14 residues. The trim removed 4 bases at V and 3 bases at J, leaving 3 bases unmatched. The CDR3 region has the DNA TGTGCCAGCAGTTCGGGACTAGCGAACTACGAGCAGTACTTC. It codes for CASSSGLANYEQYF.

The V call is TRBV30, the J call TRBJ1-1, with a possible D match to TRBD1 (6 bases). Germline CDR1 is GTSNPN and CDR2 is SVGIG (reference sequence). V lost 2 bases and J 3 bases, leaving 10 bases between the germline ends. This CDR3 region has 13 residues. This CDR3 reads CAWSIQGDTEAFF. CDR3 DNA: TGTGCCTGGAGTATACAGGGCGACACTGAAGCTTTCTTT.

This chain links TRBV19 with TRBJ2-2; either TRBD1 or TRBD2 may supply D (5 bases each). The V end was cut by 7 bases, the J end by 4 bases, with 16 bases between. Germline V gene lookup returns CDR1 LNHDA and CDR2 SQIVND (reference sequence). This CDR3 has 15 amino acids. The CDR3 sequence is CASIGRGTVTGELFF. The CDR3 DNA reads as TGTGCCAGTATAGGAAGAGGGACCGTCACCGGGGAGCTGTTTTTT.

V usage is TRBV5-1 and J usage is TRBJ2-1, with D tentatively TRBD1 (6 bases). The V gene's germline CDR1 is SGHRS and CDR2 YFSETQ. V lost 4 bases to trimming and J lost 6 bases, with 17 bases between them. The CDR3 is 15 residues long. The CDR3 region is CASSIQGILGNEQFF. The CDR3 coding sequence is TGCGCCAGCAGCATCCAGGGGATTTTGGGCAATGAGCAGTTCTTC.

This clonotype was seen a few times. The genes are TRBV28 and TRBJ2-5; 7 positions match TRBD2. The ends lost 1 base at V and 5 bases at J; junction bases unmatched: 4. Looked up from germline, CDR1 is MDHEN and CDR2 is SYDVKM. This CDR3 is 14 amino acids long. The CDR3 reads CASSLYGGRETQYF. The DNA for the CDR3 is TGTGCCAGCAGTTTATACGGGGGGAGGGAGACCCAGTACTTC.

This clonotype was detected a few times. This chain connects TRBV9 to TRBJ2-5; the D is unclear. Trimming took 7 bases from V and 5 from J, leaving 12 bases between them. CDR1 is SGDLS, CDR2 YYNGEE, per germline. The length of the CDR3 is 12 residues. DNA for the CDR3: TGTGCCAGCCCCGCGGCCGGGGAGACCCAGTACTTC. Amino acid sequence: CASPAAGETQYF.